These T cell receptor beta chains were read from a single sample in a study of T-cell memory formation after mild COVID-19. TCRdb independently ran MiXCR on the 5' RACE reads; one entry per CDR3 protein. The sample lists under 300,000 distinct CDR3 sequences; 9.4% were seen once. The sample comprised PBMCs or a T cell subset sorted from them (not recorded which). Receptors originate from a man younger than 30 who had mild COVID-19 (a few samples of this study predate the infection). Cell type and time point are not known. The CDR3 runs from the conserved cysteine through the conserved F or W. The order of the fields is CDR3 length, D gene, J gene, V gene, clone size, CDR3 protein, CDR3 DNA. A D gene is named only where the DNA matches it firmly. Where a row states a size, it is once, few, many or the class of an expanded clone; other rows omit it.

12,NA,TRBJ1-2,TRBV27,NA,CASSRGTSGYTF,TGTGCCAGCAGTCGGGGGACCTCTGGCTACACCTTC
17,TRBD2,TRBJ2-4,TRBV4-2,many,CASSQDLHSGGESIQYF,TGTGCCAGCAGCCAGGACCTACATAGCGGGGGAGAAAGCATTCAGTACTTC
14,TRBD1,TRBJ1-4,TRBV6-2/TRBV6-3,NA,CASNRRTGTEKLFF,TGTGCCAGCAATCGAAGGACAGGGACTGAAAAACTGTTTTTT
14,NA,TRBJ2-1,TRBV12-3/TRBV12-4,NA,CASTLLASYNEQFF,TGTGCCAGCACCCTACTAGCCTCCTACAATGAGCAGTTCTTC
16,TRBD2,TRBJ2-1,TRBV5-5,few,CASSWTSGGYYNEQFF,TGTGCCAGCAGTTGGACTAGCGGGGGATACTACAATGAGCAGTTCTTC
14,NA,TRBJ2-7,TRBV7-6,many,CASSLLPNSYEQYF,TGTGCCAGCAGCTTACTCCCTAACTCCTACGAGCAGTACTTC
15,TRBD1,TRBJ1-4,TRBV6-5,NA,CASSYSDRANEKLFF,TGTGCCAGCAGTTACTCAGACAGGGCCAACGAAAAACTGTTTTTT
15,NA,TRBJ1-5,TRBV18,many,CASSPIKHPGQPQHF,TGTGCCAGCTCACCAATAAAACATCCGGGGCAGCCCCAGCATTTT
16,TRBD2,TRBJ2-7,TRBV7-9,few,CASSLRLAELSYEQYF,TGTGCCAGCAGCTTAAGGCTAGCGGAGCTCTCCTACGAGCAGTACTTC
14,TRBD2,TRBJ2-5,TRBV20-1,NA,CSATSGGARETQYF,TGCAGTGCCACTAGCGGGGGGGCCCGGGAGACCCAGTACTTC
15,NA,TRBJ2-5,TRBV4-3,few,CASSQDLRSTETQYF,TGCGCCAGCAGCCAAGATTTGCGGTCCACAGAGACCCAGTACTTC
12,NA,TRBJ2-1,TRBV12-3/TRBV12-4,many,CASGQSYNEQFF,TGTGCCAGCGGACAGTCTTACAATGAGCAGTTCTTC
13,NA,TRBJ2-5,TRBV7-9,NA,CASSSRALETQYF,TGTGCCAGCAGCTCCCGGGCCTTAGAGACCCAGTACTTC
17,NA,TRBJ2-4,TRBV15,many,CATSRAAGTLAKNIQYF,TGTGCCACCAGCAGAGCTGCGGGAACACTAGCCAAAAACATTCAGTACTTC
13,NA,TRBJ1-1,TRBV12-3/TRBV12-4,NA,CASRSGLRAQAFF,TGTGCCAGCAGATCAGGGCTTCGAGCCCAAGCTTTCTTT
14,NA,TRBJ2-7,TRBV7-9,few,CASSSEILSYEQYF,TGTGCCAGCAGCTCCGAGATCCTTAGCTACGAGCAGTACTTC
11,NA,TRBJ2-1,TRBV7-9,few,CASVGGVEQFF,TGTGCCAGCGTCGGCGGGGTCGAGCAGTTCTTC
14,NA,TRBJ2-2,TRBV7-3,few,CASSPLVTNGELFF,TGTGCCAGCAGCCCCCTGGTGACTAACGGGGAGCTGTTTTTT
15,NA,TRBJ2-7,TRBV12-3/TRBV12-4,many,CASSSPVTAGYEQYF,TGTGCCAGCAGTTCCCCGGTGACAGCGGGCTACGAGCAGTACTTC
13,NA,TRBJ1-1,TRBV12-5,NA,CASGLAKNTEAFF,TGTGCTAGTGGTTTGGCCAAGAACACTGAAGCTTTCTTT
15,TRBD1,TRBJ1-3,TRBV6-5,NA,CASRLQGAEGNTIYF,TGTGCCAGCAGATTACAGGGGGCGGAGGGAAACACCATATATTTT
15,NA,TRBJ1-6,TRBV12-3/TRBV12-4,few,CASSFPPAAGSPLHF,TGTGCCAGCAGTTTCCCCCCCGCCGCTGGGTCACCCCTCCACTTT
17,NA,TRBJ1-1,TRBV18,NA,CASSPQGGGAGANEAFF,TGTGCCAGCTCACCACAAGGGGGGGGCGCCGGGGCTAATGAAGCTTTCTTT
12,NA,TRBJ2-1,TRBV29-1,few,CSVDGSYNEQFF,TGCAGCGTTGATGGGTCCTACAATGAGCAGTTCTTC
16,NA,TRBJ1-2,TRBV12-3/TRBV12-4,few,CASSGTSRHSLYGYTF,TGTGCCAGCAGTGGAACATCGCGACACTCACTCTATGGCTACACCTTC
15,NA,TRBJ1-2,TRBV27,few,CASSLTQLGAHGYTF,TGTGCCAGCAGTTTAACCCAGCTGGGGGCTCATGGCTACACCTTC
15,NA,TRBJ2-1,TRBV6-5,NA,CASSPQLSSYNEQFF,TGTGCCAGCAGTCCTCAGCTAAGCTCCTACAATGAGCAGTTCTTC
14,NA,TRBJ1-1,TRBV9,few,CASTRDPVGTEAFF,TGTGCCAGCACCCGCGACCCTGTGGGGACTGAAGCTTTCTTT
14,NA,TRBJ2-3,TRBV12-5,few,CASGLGEGTDTQYF,TGTGCTAGTGGCCTCGGGGAGGGCACAGATACGCAGTATTTT
14,TRBD1,TRBJ2-7,TRBV6-5,NA,CASRSGQGPYEQYF,TGTGCCAGCAGATCGGGACAGGGGCCCTACGAGCAGTACTTC
16,TRBD2,TRBJ2-2,TRBV6-1,NA,CASSALAGGGTGELFF,TGTGCCAGCAGTGCCCTAGCGGGGGGAGGTACCGGGGAGCTGTTTTTT
15,NA,TRBJ2-3,TRBV18,few,CASSPKGDASDTQYF,TGTGCCAGCTCACCAAAAGGGGACGCTTCTGATACGCAGTATTTT
13,NA,TRBJ1-2,TRBV12-3/TRBV12-4,NA,CASSPARVYGYTF,TGTGCCAGCAGCCCTGCCCGCGTCTATGGCTACACCTTC
18,TRBD1,TRBJ1-6,TRBV12-3/TRBV12-4,NA,CASSLRTGGKRNNSPLHF,TGTGCCAGCAGCCTCCGGACAGGGGGCAAAAGGAATAATTCACCCCTCCACTTT
14,NA,TRBJ2-5,TRBV6-6,NA,CASSYPTDQETQYF,TGTGCCAGCAGTTACCCTACAGATCAAGAGACCCAGTACTTC
14,TRBD1,TRBJ1-1,TRBV10-1,NA,CASSGPGQGTEAFF,TGCGCCAGCAGTGGACCGGGACAGGGGACTGAAGCTTTCTTT
15,TRBD2,TRBJ2-1,TRBV7-7,few,CASSPLAGGPDEQFF,TGTGCTAGCAGCCCACTAGCGGGGGGGCCGGATGAGCAGTTCTTC
16,TRBD1,TRBJ1-1,TRBV7-9,NA,CASSSRQGLLNTEAFF,TGTGCCAGCAGCTCCCGACAGGGGCTCTTGAACACTGAAGCTTTCTTT
13,TRBD1,TRBJ1-2,TRBV6-5,NA,CASRRTGGYGYTF,TGTGCCAGCAGGAGAACAGGGGGCTATGGCTACACCTTC
16,TRBD1,TRBJ2-1,TRBV5-1,NA,CASSLEGTGLRNEQFF,TGCGCCAGCAGCTTGGAAGGGACAGGACTACGCAATGAGCAGTTCTTC
15,TRBD1,TRBJ2-1,TRBV7-3,few,CASSPDRGDYNEQFF,TGTGCCAGCAGCCCTGACAGGGGGGACTACAATGAGCAGTTCTTC
15,NA,TRBJ1-1,TRBV5-1,few,CASSFGSQPDTEAFF,TGCGCCAGCAGCTTCGGTTCCCAACCAGACACTGAAGCTTTCTTT
16,NA,TRBJ1-6,TRBV28,NA,CASSSPGTSPGSPLHF,TGTGCCAGCAGTAGTCCCGGGACTTCACCGGGATCACCCCTCCACTTT
18,TRBD2,TRBJ2-2,TRBV18,NA,CASSPRGSGGPNTGELFF,TGTGCCAGCTCACCACGGGGTAGCGGGGGCCCGAACACCGGGGAGCTGTTTTTT